The clone carrying this T cell receptor beta chain was picked up a small number of times. Its target is not known. The CDR3 contains 15 residues. V was trimmed by 4 bases and J by 3 bases, leaving 13 bases between them. Germline V gene sequence: CDR1 LNHDA, CDR2 SQIVND (reference sequence). The PBMCs were taken from less than 11 ml of fresh peripheral blood. This sample stems from a study of T cells in Graves' hyperthyroidism and ophthalmopathy. On the study more broadly: Sampling of peripheral blood happened at initial diagnosis, prior to any treatment. Study observations and caveats: In the blood, most expanded thyroid clonotypes above 0.001 appeared as well. The model's output predicted ophthalmopathy at a median of roughly seven months prior to onset.

Amplification yielded TCR beta CDR3 regions, with RNA transcripts as the source. The HTBI primer set drove a first-round RT-PCR of the TCR CDR3. TCRdb re-called the multiplex PCR reads through MiXCR, storing one row per CDR3 protein. This sample yields hundreds of thousands of distinct CDR3 sequences, of which roughly a quarter are seen a single time; approximately 10% belongs to the top ten. The sequence came from a woman in her twenties or thirties with Graves' ophthalmopathy. Source material: blood. The J gene is TRBJ1-5, the V gene TRBV19; TRBD1 is a possible D gene (5 bases). The CDR3 region is CASSKSPGPNQPQHF. The CDR3 region has the DNA TGTGCCAGTAGTAAAAGTCCGGGACCCAATCAGCCCCAGCATTTT.